This is a list of T cell receptor beta chains from one sample in a study of blood T cell repertoires in COVID-19. TCRdb keeps only in-frame clones here, not all; method: immunoSEQ multiplex PCR. The sample lists under 130,000 clones, approximately 84% seen once, with around 13% in the top ten. What was sequenced was peripheral blood. These receptors were taken from a human donor in a cohort sampled during active or convalescent COVID-19. Each CDR3 is given with its conserved first and last residue. Each record gives: clone size, D gene, J gene, CDR3 length, V gene, CDR3 protein, CDR3 DNA. D genes are given only for firm matches. For some rows the clone size is stated as once, few or many, or as a class when expanded; others skip it.

abundance: .; d_gene: .; j_gene: TRBJ1-6; len: 13; v_gene: TRBV11-2; CDR3aa: CASSLTGASPLHF; CDR3nt: TGTGCCAGCAGCTTAACTGGGGCTTCACCCCTCCACTTT
abundance: once; d_gene: .; j_gene: TRBJ1-5; len: 15; v_gene: TRBV19; CDR3aa: CASHMGAGIYQPQHF; CDR3nt: TGTGCCAGTCACATGGGTGCAGGGATCTATCAGCCCCAGCATTTT
abundance: .; d_gene: TRBD1; j_gene: TRBJ2-2; len: 16; v_gene: TRBV4-3; CDR3aa: CASSQDLGGTTGELFF; CDR3nt: TGCGCCAGCAGCCAAGATTTAGGGGGCACAACCGGGGAGCTGTTTTTT
abundance: .; d_gene: .; j_gene: TRBJ1-2; len: 13; v_gene: TRBV24-1; CDR3aa: CATSGRENYGYTF; CDR3nt: TGTGCCACCAGTGGGAGGGAAAACTATGGCTACACCTTC
abundance: .; d_gene: .; j_gene: TRBJ1-2; len: 11; v_gene: TRBV2; CDR3aa: CAIPTAGSATF; CDR3nt: TGTGCCATCCCAACTGCCGGGTCAGCCACCTTC
abundance: .; d_gene: TRBD1; j_gene: TRBJ1-1; len: 12; v_gene: TRBV19; CDR3aa: CASSDRGTEAFF; CDR3nt: TGTGCCAGTAGTGACAGGGGCACTGAAGCTTTCTTT
abundance: .; d_gene: TRBD1; j_gene: TRBJ1-2; len: 15; v_gene: TRBV5-4; CDR3aa: CASSTGQGRNYGYTF; CDR3nt: TGTGCCAGCAGTACCGGACAGGGGCGTAACTATGGCTACACCTTC
abundance: .; d_gene: .; j_gene: TRBJ2-3; len: 16; v_gene: TRBV7-9; CDR3aa: CASSPQGSMGTDTQYF; CDR3nt: TGTGCCAGCAGCCCACAGGGATCAATGGGCACAGATACGCAGTATTTT
abundance: .; d_gene: .; j_gene: TRBJ2-2; len: 16; v_gene: TRBV11-3; CDR3aa: CASSLGTAYTTGELFF; CDR3nt: TGTGCCAGCAGCTTAGGGACAGCATACACCACCGGGGAGCTGTTTTTT
abundance: once; d_gene: .; j_gene: TRBJ2-5; len: 14; v_gene: TRBV5-5; CDR3aa: CASSLTGTQETQYF; CDR3nt: TGTGCCAGCAGCTTGACAGGGACCCAAGAGACCCAGTACTTC
abundance: .; d_gene: .; j_gene: TRBJ1-1; len: 13; v_gene: TRBV15; CDR3aa: CATSIKLNTEAFF; CDR3nt: TGTGCCACCAGCATCAAGCTGAACACTGAAGCTTTCTTT
abundance: .; d_gene: .; j_gene: TRBJ1-4; len: 14; v_gene: TRBV7-6; CDR3aa: CASSLRGSNEKLFF; CDR3nt: TGTGCCAGCAGCCTTAGGGGGTCTAATGAAAAACTGTTTTTT
abundance: .; d_gene: .; j_gene: TRBJ1-5; len: 14; v_gene: TRBV30; CDR3aa: CAWSVRGFEQPQHF; CDR3nt: TGTGCCTGGAGTGTACGCGGGTTCGAACAGCCCCAGCATTTT
abundance: .; d_gene: TRBD1; j_gene: TRBJ1-2; len: 15; v_gene: TRBV24-1; CDR3aa: CATSDLQGGFYGYTF; CDR3nt: TGTGCCACCAGTGATTTGCAAGGGGGCTTCTATGGCTACACCTTC
abundance: .; d_gene: .; j_gene: TRBJ1-2; len: 16; v_gene: TRBV5-1; CDR3aa: CASSLDYRKPPHGYTF; CDR3nt: TGCGCCAGCAGCTTGGACTACCGGAAACCCCCCCATGGCTACACCTTC
abundance: .; d_gene: .; j_gene: TRBJ1-2; len: 15; v_gene: TRBV23-1; CDR3aa: CASSQIGGLDYGYTF; CDR3nt: TGCGCCAGCAGTCAAATCGGGGGGCTGGACTATGGCTACACCTTC
abundance: .; d_gene: .; j_gene: TRBJ2-7; len: 14; v_gene: TRBV19; CDR3aa: CASSAPGLIYEQYF; CDR3nt: TGTGCCAGTAGTGCCCCGGGACTGATTTACGAGCAGTACTTC
abundance: few; d_gene: .; j_gene: TRBJ2-5; len: 15; v_gene: TRBV7-2; CDR3aa: CASSPRHREGETQYF; CDR3nt: TGTGCCAGCAGCCCAAGGCACAGGGAGGGAGAGACCCAGTACTTC
abundance: .; d_gene: .; j_gene: TRBJ1-2; len: 13; v_gene: TRBV15; CDR3aa: CATSGADGYGYTF; CDR3nt: TGTGCCACCAGCGGGGCGGACGGGTATGGCTACACCTTC
abundance: .; d_gene: .; j_gene: TRBJ1-3; len: 15; v_gene: TRBV9; CDR3aa: CASSATGISGNTIYF; CDR3nt: TGTGCCAGCAGCGCTACAGGGATCTCTGGAAACACCATATATTTT
abundance: .; d_gene: .; j_gene: TRBJ2-7; len: 12; v_gene: TRBV30; CDR3aa: CAWSRTGYEQYF; CDR3nt: TGTGCCTGGAGTCGTACGGGCTACGAGCAGTACTTC
abundance: .; d_gene: TRBD2; j_gene: TRBJ2-3; len: 14; v_gene: TRBV7-9; CDR3aa: CAGGLAGSTDTQYF; CDR3nt: TGTGCCGGAGGACTAGCGGGGAGCACAGATACGCAGTATTTT
abundance: .; d_gene: TRBD2; j_gene: TRBJ2-1; len: 15; v_gene: TRBV2; CDR3aa: CASNPGLAGDNEQFF; CDR3nt: TGTGCCAGCAACCCGGGACTAGCGGGGGACAATGAGCAGTTCTTC
abundance: once; d_gene: .; j_gene: TRBJ2-5; len: 15; v_gene: TRBV3-1/TRBV3-2; CDR3aa: CASSPGARAKETQYF; CDR3nt: TGTGCCAGCAGCCCAGGGGCCAGGGCAAAAGAGACCCAGTACTTC
abundance: .; d_gene: .; j_gene: TRBJ1-6; len: 16; v_gene: TRBV6-5; CDR3aa: CASSYSGSSYNSPLHF; CDR3nt: TGTGCCAGCAGTTACTCTGGGAGCTCCTATAATTCACCCCTCCACTTT
abundance: .; d_gene: .; j_gene: TRBJ2-1; len: 15; v_gene: TRBV5-4; CDR3aa: CASSSRDTSYNEQFF; CDR3nt: TGTGCCAGCAGCTCCCGGGACACTTCCTACAATGAGCAGTTCTTC
abundance: .; d_gene: .; j_gene: TRBJ2-3; len: 13; v_gene: TRBV7-2; CDR3aa: CASSSLGPDTQYF; CDR3nt: TGTGCCAGCAGCTCCCTGGGGCCGGATACGCAGTATTTT
abundance: .; d_gene: .; j_gene: TRBJ2-2; len: 14; v_gene: TRBV2; CDR3aa: CASQHSVGTGELFF; CDR3nt: TGTGCCAGCCAACATAGCGTCGGGACCGGGGAGCTGTTTTTT
abundance: .; d_gene: .; j_gene: TRBJ1-5; len: 12; v_gene: TRBV5-6; CDR3aa: CASSQGSQPQHF; CDR3nt: TGTGCCAGCAGCCAGGGGAGCCAGCCCCAGCATTTT
abundance: .; d_gene: .; j_gene: TRBJ2-3; len: 14; v_gene: TRBV7-2; CDR3aa: CASSLGTSTDTQYF; CDR3nt: TGTGCCAGCAGCCTCGGGACTAGCACAGATACGCAGTATTTT
abundance: .; d_gene: .; j_gene: TRBJ1-4; len: 15; v_gene: TRBV28; CDR3aa: CASKYRGGLHEKLFF; CDR3nt: TGTGCCAGCAAGTATAGGGGGGGCTTACATGAAAAACTGTTTTTT
abundance: .; d_gene: TRBD1; j_gene: TRBJ2-5; len: 15; v_gene: TRBV12-5; CDR3aa: CASGLGQGRLETQYF; CDR3nt: TGTGCTAGTGGTTTGGGACAGGGAAGATTAGAGACCCAGTACTTC
abundance: .; d_gene: .; j_gene: TRBJ1-4; len: 15; v_gene: TRBV2; CDR3aa: CASRPRRATNEKLFF; CDR3nt: TGTGCCAGCAGACCCCGGAGGGCCACTAATGAAAAACTGTTTTTT
abundance: .; d_gene: TRBD1; j_gene: TRBJ2-7; len: 13; v_gene: TRBV7-3; CDR3aa: CASSPRTGKEQYF; CDR3nt: TGTGCCAGCAGCCCACGGACAGGAAAGGAGCAGTACTTC
abundance: .; d_gene: .; j_gene: TRBJ1-4; len: 17; v_gene: TRBV27; CDR3aa: CASSALKGPSTNEKLFF; CDR3nt: TGTGCCAGCAGTGCCTTGAAGGGGCCCTCAACTAATGAAAAACTGTTTTTT
abundance: once; d_gene: .; j_gene: TRBJ2-3; len: 13; v_gene: TRBV5-1; CDR3aa: CASSVEGADTQYF; CDR3nt: TGCGCCAGCAGCGTGGAGGGGGCAGATACGCAGTATTTT
abundance: once; d_gene: .; j_gene: TRBJ2-2; len: 14; v_gene: TRBV18; CDR3aa: CASSPDISTGELFF; CDR3nt: TGTGCCAGCTCACCGGACATCTCCACCGGGGAGCTGTTTTTT
abundance: .; d_gene: .; j_gene: TRBJ1-4; len: 15; v_gene: TRBV2; CDR3aa: CASSVQGNTNEKLFF; CDR3nt: TGTGCCAGCAGTGTGCAGGGGAACACTAATGAAAAACTGTTTTTT
abundance: .; d_gene: .; j_gene: TRBJ2-7; len: 12; v_gene: TRBV10-3; CDR3aa: CAISDQSYEQYF; CDR3nt: TGTGCCATCAGTGACCAATCCTACGAGCAGTACTTC
abundance: .; d_gene: TRBD1; j_gene: TRBJ1-5; len: 15; v_gene: TRBV30; CDR3aa: CAWRGQGISNQPQHF; CDR3nt: TGTGCCTGGAGGGGACAGGGGATTAGCAATCAGCCCCAGCATTTT
abundance: once; d_gene: .; j_gene: TRBJ1-1; len: 12; v_gene: TRBV2; CDR3aa: CASTGGRAEAFF; CDR3nt: TGTGCCAGCACCGGGGGTAGAGCCGAAGCTTTCTTT
abundance: .; d_gene: TRBD1; j_gene: TRBJ1-6; len: 13; v_gene: TRBV12-3/TRBV12-4; CDR3aa: CASRWTGNSPLHF; CDR3nt: TGTGCCAGCAGGTGGACAGGTAATTCACCCCTCCACTTT
abundance: .; d_gene: .; j_gene: TRBJ2-3; len: 16; v_gene: TRBV11-3; CDR3aa: CASSPGTPIGGDTQYF; CDR3nt: TGTGCCAGCAGCCCCGGGACACCGATAGGCGGAGATACGCAGTATTTT
abundance: medium-sized; d_gene: .; j_gene: TRBJ1-2; len: 13; v_gene: TRBV10-2; CDR3aa: CASSPTALYGYTF; CDR3nt: TGCGCCAGCAGTCCGACAGCCTTGTATGGCTACACCTTC
abundance: .; d_gene: .; j_gene: TRBJ2-7; len: 11; v_gene: TRBV20-1; CDR3aa: CSANFKREQYF; CDR3nt: TGCAGTGCAAACTTTAAGCGTGAGCAGTACTTC
abundance: .; d_gene: .; j_gene: TRBJ1-5; len: 13; v_gene: TRBV5-1; CDR3aa: CASSFAGGQPQHF; CDR3nt: TGCGCCAGCAGCTTCGCGGGTGGACAGCCCCAGCATTTT
abundance: .; d_gene: .; j_gene: TRBJ2-3; len: 16; v_gene: TRBV5-1; CDR3aa: CASSTIRDSNTDTQYF; CDR3nt: TGCGCCAGCAGCACTATTCGGGACTCCAACACAGATACGCAGTATTTT
abundance: .; d_gene: TRBD1; j_gene: TRBJ1-2; len: 15; v_gene: TRBV5-1; CDR3aa: CASSGGTGGIYGYTF; CDR3nt: TGCGCCAGCAGCGGAGGGACAGGGGGCATCTATGGCTACACCTTC
abundance: .; d_gene: .; j_gene: TRBJ2-5; len: 13; v_gene: TRBV7-2; CDR3aa: CASSRTIQETQYF; CDR3nt: TGTGCCAGCAGCCGGACTATTCAAGAGACCCAGTACTTC
abundance: .; d_gene: .; j_gene: TRBJ1-3; len: 15; v_gene: TRBV5-1; CDR3aa: CASSLEGAEGNTIYF; CDR3nt: TGCGCCAGCAGCTTGGAAGGGGCAGAAGGAAACACCATATATTTT
abundance: .; d_gene: TRBD1; j_gene: TRBJ1-2; len: 15; v_gene: TRBV13; CDR3aa: CASSPVRDRNYGYTF; CDR3nt: TGTGCCAGCAGCCCGGTCCGGGACAGAAACTATGGCTACACCTTC
abundance: .; d_gene: .; j_gene: TRBJ2-5; len: 12; v_gene: TRBV27; CDR3aa: CATKSQGPSQYF; CDR3nt: TGTGCCACCAAAAGCCAGGGCCCGTCCCAGTACTTC
abundance: .; d_gene: .; j_gene: TRBJ1-5; len: 14; v_gene: TRBV19; CDR3aa: CASSRGSNNQPQHF; CDR3nt: TGTGCCAGTAGTAGGGGCAGTAACAATCAGCCCCAGCATTTT
abundance: .; d_gene: TRBD2; j_gene: TRBJ2-1; len: 17; v_gene: TRBV5-1; CDR3aa: CASSLVPLAGGSNEQFF; CDR3nt: TGCGCCAGCAGCTTGGTCCCGCTAGCGGGGGGCTCCAATGAGCAGTTCTTC